The source of this T cell receptor (beta chain) is a study of cytomegalovirus exposure and HLA in healthy donors. From germline, CDR1 is SGHTA and CDR2 FQGNSA. This CDR3 is built from 16 residues. V was clipped by 3 bases and J by 4 bases; unmatched bases: 9. The PCR employed 60 Vbeta primers together with 13 Jbeta primers. The protocol was immunoSEQ multiplex PCR, while the TCRdb copy is restricted to in-frame clones and leaves out a portion. Of about 180,000 clones in the sample, 76% were seen once. V usage is TRBV7-2 and J usage is TRBJ1-2, with 9 positions matching TRBD1. The sequenced sample consisted of PBMCs. This sequence originates from a woman aged 30 to 39 in good health and CMV-seropositive. The CDR3 nucleotides are TGTGCCAGCAGCTTTAGCTGGGGACAGGGTAGCTATGGCTACACCTTC. Its translation: CASSFSWGQGSYGYTF. Based on the CDR3 plus reference TRBV7-2 and TRBJ1-2, the full variable domain is GAGVSQSPSNKVTEKGKDVELRCDPISGHTALYWYRQSLGQGLEFLIYFQGNSAPDKSGLPSDRFSAERTGGSVSTLTIQRTQQEDSAVYLCASSFSWGQGSYGYTFGSGTRLTVV.